This T cell receptor beta chain was identified during a study of blood T cell repertoires in COVID-19. Across the whole study: Italy, Spain and the United States were the sources of the convalescent and acute COVID-19 samples. T cells, B-cell-depleted T cells, or PBMCs supplied cDNA or gDNA.

Enrollment of patients from Seattle took place during active infection, with longitudinal follow-up. Germline CDR1 is LGHNA and CDR2 is YNFKEQ. The CDR3 extends over 14 amino acids. Trimming took 0 bases from V and 4 from J, leaving 9 bases between them. Original handling: Cell counts per sample came from amplifying reference gene primers. The assay was immunoSEQ multiplex PCR, and TCRdb's table has in-frame clones only and misses some. V, J and clone size reflect that table, while D and trimming were determined from the DNA. Counted here are some 260,000 clones, 80% to 90% occurring once; the ten biggest clones make up roughly 10%.

V usage is TRBV4-2 and J usage is TRBJ1-1; D remains ambiguous. Sequencing was done on a sample of peripheral blood. The receptor was derived from a woman in her 70s with COVID-19, enrolled during active disease. CDR3 DNA sequence: TGTGCCAGCAGCCAAGACGGGGAGTTCACTGAAGCTTTCTTT. The encoded protein is CASSQDGEFTEAFF.